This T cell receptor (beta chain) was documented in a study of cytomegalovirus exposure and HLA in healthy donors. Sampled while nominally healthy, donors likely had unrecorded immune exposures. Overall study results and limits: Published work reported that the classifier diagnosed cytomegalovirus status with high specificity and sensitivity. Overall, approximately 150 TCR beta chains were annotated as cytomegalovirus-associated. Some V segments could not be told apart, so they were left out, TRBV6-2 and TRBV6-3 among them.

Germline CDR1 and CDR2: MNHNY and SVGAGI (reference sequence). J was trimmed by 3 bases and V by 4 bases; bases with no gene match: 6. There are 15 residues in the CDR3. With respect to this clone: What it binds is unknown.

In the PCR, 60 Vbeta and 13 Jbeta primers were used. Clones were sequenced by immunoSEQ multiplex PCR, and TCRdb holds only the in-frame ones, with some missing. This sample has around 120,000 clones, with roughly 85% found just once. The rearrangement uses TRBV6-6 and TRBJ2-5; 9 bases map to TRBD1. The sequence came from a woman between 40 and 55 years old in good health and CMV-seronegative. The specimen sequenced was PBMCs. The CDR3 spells CASSFTGTGKETQYF. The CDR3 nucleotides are TGTGCCAGCAGTTTCACCGGGACAGGGAAAGAGACCCAGTACTTC.